The clone carrying this TCR beta chain was observed many times. Amplified TCR beta CDR3 regions came from RNA transcripts. Initially, a first-round RT-PCR of the TCR CDR3 employed the HTBI primer set. In TCRdb, the multiplex PCR reads were re-called with MiXCR into one record per CDR3 protein. The repertoire holds about 380,000 distinct CDR3 sequences, roughly 13% seen once, with around 21% in the top ten. This sample is drawn from a study of T cells in Graves' hyperthyroidism and ophthalmopathy. Sequencing input: blood. The sequence derives from a man in his thirties or forties with Graves' hyperthyroidism that later progressed to Graves' ophthalmopathy.

CDR3 residues: CSASQQRGGGGTDTQYF. As DNA, the CDR3 is TGCAGTGCTAGTCAGCAGCGGGGGGGCGGTGGAACAGATACGCAGTATTTT. This chain links TRBV20-1 with TRBJ2-3; 10 bases are shared with TRBD2. The J segment lost 3 bases and the V segment lost 3 bases, leaving 12 bases of the junction unmatched. This CDR3 region has 17 residues. The germline CDR1 and CDR2 sequences are DFQATT and SNEGSKA (reference sequence).